Below are 10 T cell receptor beta chains sequenced from a single sample in a study of blood T cell repertoires in COVID-19. Repertoires were generated with immunoSEQ multiplex PCR, while TCRdb's copy carries only in-frame clones and drops some. The table has 95,000 to 150,000 clones, around 88% seen once; the top ten hold about 1%. Sequencing was carried out using peripheral blood. Receptors were obtained from a woman aged 50 to 60 with active or convalescent COVID-19.

Here the CDR3 DNA reads TGTGCCAGCAGTACACAGGGTGAGGGGGCCGGGGAGCTGTTTTTT. Its protein product is CASSTQGEGAGELFF. The J gene is TRBJ2-2, the V gene TRBV27; D is possibly TRBD1 (6 bases). CDR1 MNHEY and CDR2 SMNVEV come from the germline V gene (reference sequence). The CDR3 is made up of 15 amino acids. The ends were cut back, 5 bases at V and 6 bases at J, with 16 bases in the middle.

The rearrangement joins TRBV6-2 or TRBV6-3 to TRBJ1-2; D is unresolved. Germline V gene data show CDR1 as MNHEY and CDR2 as SVGEGT. This CDR3 has 13 amino acids. Trimming cost V 4 bases and J 8 bases, with 14 bases left between them. DNA of the CDR3: TGTGCCAGCAGTTTACGCAGGTCGTACGGCTACACCTTC. This translates into CASSLRRSYGYTF.

This clone was picked up one time. This sequence joins TRBV30 and TRBJ1-4, with 9 bases fitting TRBD1. V was pared by 0 bases and J by 8 bases, with 7 bases of the junction left unmatched. This CDR3 is built from 15 residues. CDR1 GTSNPN and CDR2 SVGIG come from the germline V gene (reference sequence). The DNA of the CDR3 is TGTGCCTGGAGTGTACGTCAGGGGACAGGGGAAAAACTGTTTTTT. Translation gives CAWSVRQGTGEKLFF.

This chain joins TRBV19 and TRBJ1-2, with D possibly TRBD1 on 6 matching bases. Germline V lookup: CDR1 LNHDA, CDR2 SQIVND (reference sequence). This CDR3 is built from 15 residues. Trimming shortened V by 3 bases and J by 5 bases, and 16 bases separated the two germline ends. Here the CDR3 reads CASSMGTAGDYGYTF. DNA of the CDR3: TGTGCCAGTAGTATGGGGACGGCAGGGGATTATGGCTACACCTTC.

This clone has only one observation. The chain is built from TRBV6-5 and TRBJ2-1; D might be TRBD2 (5 bases). The CDR3 is 12 residues long. Germline V CDR1 and CDR2: MNHEY, SVGAGI. V gave up 6 bases and J gave up 8 bases, with 11 bases separating them. The CDR3 DNA is TGTGCCAGCAGCGCTAACGGGGATGAGCAGTTCTTC. This encodes CASSANGDEQFF.

V gene TRBV28 combines with J gene TRBJ1-6; D not certain. Germline CDR1 is MDHEN and CDR2 is SYDVKM. Trimming left V 3 bases short and J 14 bases short, with 8 bases between. The CDR3 has 11 residues. The CDR3 nucleotides are TGTGCCAGCAGTTTCGGCGGCTCCCTCCACTTT. Translated: CASSFGGSLHF.

For this clone: Germline and junction disagree at one end, which may indicate a read error. The CDR3 region is CASSSVDRKGSF. The CDR3 DNA is TGTGCCAGCAGTTCCGTGGACAGGAAGGGGAGTTTT. The chain uses TRBV28 and TRBJ1-5, with 7 positions matching TRBD1. CDR1 is MDHEN, CDR2 SYDVKM, per germline. CDR3 size: 12 residues.

The chain recombines TRBV12-3 or TRBV12-4 with TRBJ1-2; 9 bases match TRBD1. With V trimmed by 6 bases and J by 8 bases, 4 bases remained unmatched. The CDR3 has 12 amino acids. In DNA form, the CDR3 reads TGTGCCAGCAGGCGACAGGGGGGAGGCTACACCTTC. Its translation is CASRRQGGGYTF.

This rearrangement joins TRBV30 to TRBJ1-5, with a weak D call TRBD1 (5 bases). Germline V gene sequence: CDR1 GTSNPN, CDR2 SVGIG (reference sequence). V lost 0 bases and J lost 1, with 16 bases in between. The CDR3 runs to 17 residues. This CDR3 reads CAWSVRIGGGSNQPQHF. CDR3 nucleotide sequence: TGTGCCTGGAGTGTTAGAATTGGGGGAGGAAGCAATCAGCCCCAGCATTTT.

The chain is built from TRBV4-1 and TRBJ1-1; maybe TRBD1 (5 bases). V lost 1 base and J 1 base, leaving 13 bases between the germline ends. The germline V gene encodes CDR1 MGHRA and CDR2 YSYEKL. The CDR3 totals 16 residues. The chain's CDR3 is CASSQARGGSNTEAFF. CDR3 bases: TGCGCCAGCAGCCAAGCACGGGGGGGATCGAACACTGAAGCTTTCTTT.